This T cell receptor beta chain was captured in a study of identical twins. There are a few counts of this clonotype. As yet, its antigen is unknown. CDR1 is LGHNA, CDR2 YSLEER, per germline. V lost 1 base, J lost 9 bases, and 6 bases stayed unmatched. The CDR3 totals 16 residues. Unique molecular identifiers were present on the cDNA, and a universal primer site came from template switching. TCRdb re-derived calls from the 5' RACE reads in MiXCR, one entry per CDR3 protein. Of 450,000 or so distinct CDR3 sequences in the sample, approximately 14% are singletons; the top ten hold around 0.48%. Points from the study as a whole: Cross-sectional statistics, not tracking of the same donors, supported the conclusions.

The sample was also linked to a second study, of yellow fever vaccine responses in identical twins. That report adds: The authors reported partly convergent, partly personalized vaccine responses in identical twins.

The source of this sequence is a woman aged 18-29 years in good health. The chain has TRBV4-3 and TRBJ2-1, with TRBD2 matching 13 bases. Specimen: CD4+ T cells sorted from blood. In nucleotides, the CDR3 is TGCGCCAGCAGCCAAGGACTAGCGGGAGGTGGACGTGAGCAGTTCTTC. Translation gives CASSQGLAGGGREQFF.